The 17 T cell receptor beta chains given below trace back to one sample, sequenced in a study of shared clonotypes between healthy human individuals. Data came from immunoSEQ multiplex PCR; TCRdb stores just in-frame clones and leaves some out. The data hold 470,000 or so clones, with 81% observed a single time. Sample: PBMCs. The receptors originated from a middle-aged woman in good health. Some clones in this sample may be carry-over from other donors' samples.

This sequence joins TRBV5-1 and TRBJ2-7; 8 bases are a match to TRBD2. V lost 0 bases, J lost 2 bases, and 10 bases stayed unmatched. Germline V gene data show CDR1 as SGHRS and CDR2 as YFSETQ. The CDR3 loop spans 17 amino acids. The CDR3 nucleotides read TGCGCCAGCAGCTTGGGGGTCGGGGGAGCGGGAGCCTACGAGCAGTACTTC. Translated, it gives CASSLGVGGAGAYEQYF.

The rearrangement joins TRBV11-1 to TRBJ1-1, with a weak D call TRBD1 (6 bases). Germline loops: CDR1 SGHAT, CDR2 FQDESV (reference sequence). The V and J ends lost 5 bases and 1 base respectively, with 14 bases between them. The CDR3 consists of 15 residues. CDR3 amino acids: CASSRLTGTNTEAFF. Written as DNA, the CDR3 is TGTGCCAGCAGCCGACTTACAGGGACGAACACTGAAGCTTTCTTT.

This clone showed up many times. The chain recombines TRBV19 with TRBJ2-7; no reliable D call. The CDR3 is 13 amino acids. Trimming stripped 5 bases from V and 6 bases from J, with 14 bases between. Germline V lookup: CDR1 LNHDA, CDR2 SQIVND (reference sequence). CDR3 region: CASSQTDGFEQYF. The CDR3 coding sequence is TGTGCCAGTAGTCAAACAGACGGTTTCGAGCAGTACTTC.

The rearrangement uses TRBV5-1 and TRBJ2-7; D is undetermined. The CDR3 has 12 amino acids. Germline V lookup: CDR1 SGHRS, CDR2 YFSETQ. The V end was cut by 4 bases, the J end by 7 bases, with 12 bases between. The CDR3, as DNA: TGCGCCAGCAGCGGGGATGGCTTGGAGCAGTACTTC. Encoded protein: CASSGDGLEQYF.

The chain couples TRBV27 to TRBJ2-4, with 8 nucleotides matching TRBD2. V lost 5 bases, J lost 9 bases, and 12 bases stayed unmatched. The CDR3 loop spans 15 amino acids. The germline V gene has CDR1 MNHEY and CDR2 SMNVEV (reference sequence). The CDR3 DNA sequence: TGTGCCAGCAGTCTGGGGGTTTCCGGGAGGGGCATTCAGTACTTC. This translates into CASSLGVSGRGIQYF.

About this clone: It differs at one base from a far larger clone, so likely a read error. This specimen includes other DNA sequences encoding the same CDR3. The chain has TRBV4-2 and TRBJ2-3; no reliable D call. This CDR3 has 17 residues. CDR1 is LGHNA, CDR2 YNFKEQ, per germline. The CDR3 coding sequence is TGTGCTAGCAGCCAAGATCGGTCCATCGAACCCACAGATACGCAGTATTTT. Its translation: CASSQDRSIEPTDTQYF.

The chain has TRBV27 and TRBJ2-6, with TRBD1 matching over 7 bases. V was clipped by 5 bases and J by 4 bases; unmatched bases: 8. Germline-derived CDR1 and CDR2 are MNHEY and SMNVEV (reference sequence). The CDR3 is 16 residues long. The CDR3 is CASSPRQGTGANVLTF. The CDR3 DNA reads TGTGCCAGCAGTCCCCGACAGGGCACAGGGGCCAACGTCCTGACTTTC.

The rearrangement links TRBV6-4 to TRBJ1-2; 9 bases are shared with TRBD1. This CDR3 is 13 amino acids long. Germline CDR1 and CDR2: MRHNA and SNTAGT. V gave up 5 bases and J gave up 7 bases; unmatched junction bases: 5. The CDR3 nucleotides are TGTGCCAGCAGTCAGGACAGGGGCGGTGGCTACACCTTC. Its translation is CASSQDRGGGYTF.

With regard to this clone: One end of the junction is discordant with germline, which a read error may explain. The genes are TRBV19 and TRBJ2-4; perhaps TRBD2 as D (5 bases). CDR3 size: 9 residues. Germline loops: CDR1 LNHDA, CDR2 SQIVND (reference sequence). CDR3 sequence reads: CATGRAPDF. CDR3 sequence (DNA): TGTGCCACTGGGAGAGCCCCGGACTTC.

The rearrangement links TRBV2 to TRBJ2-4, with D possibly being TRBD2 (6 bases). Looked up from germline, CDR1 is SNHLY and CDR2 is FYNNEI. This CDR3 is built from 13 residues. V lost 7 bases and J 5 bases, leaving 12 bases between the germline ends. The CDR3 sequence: CASIAGRQNIQYF. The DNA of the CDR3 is TGTGCCAGCATTGCGGGAAGGCAAAACATTCAGTACTTC.

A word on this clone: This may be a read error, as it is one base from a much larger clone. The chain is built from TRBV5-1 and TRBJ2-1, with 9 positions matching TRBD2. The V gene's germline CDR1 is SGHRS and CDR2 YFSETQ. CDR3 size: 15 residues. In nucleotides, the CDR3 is TGCGCCGGCAGCTTGTCTAGCGGGGCCTACAATGAGCAGTTCTTC. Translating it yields CAGSLSSGAYNEQFF.

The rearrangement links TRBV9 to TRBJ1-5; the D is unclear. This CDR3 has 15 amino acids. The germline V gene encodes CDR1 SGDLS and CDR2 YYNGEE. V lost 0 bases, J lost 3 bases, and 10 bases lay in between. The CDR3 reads CASSVGPFTNQPQHF. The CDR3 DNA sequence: TGTGCCAGCAGCGTAGGCCCATTTACCAATCAGCCCCAGCATTTT.

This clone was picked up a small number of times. The CDR3 coding sequence is TGTGCCAGCAGCCAGTTAACTAGCGGCTACTCCTACGAGCAGTACTTC. Protein sequence: CASSQLTSGYSYEQYF. V gene TRBV14 combines with J gene TRBJ2-7; 8 positions match TRBD2. This CDR3 is built from 16 residues. Trimming at V came to 3 bases and at J to 0 bases, leaving 7 bases not matched to a gene. Germline V lookup: CDR1 SGHDN, CDR2 FVKESK.

The CDR3 coding sequence is TGCGCCAGCAGCTTGGCGGCAGACAACACTGAAGCTTTCTTT. This translates into CASSLAADNTEAFF. The chain links TRBV5-1 to TRBJ1-1; no clear D gene. CDR1 is SGHRS and CDR2 is YFSETQ in the germline V gene. The length of the CDR3 is 14 residues. The ends were cut back, 0 bases at V and 2 bases at J, with 8 bases in the middle.

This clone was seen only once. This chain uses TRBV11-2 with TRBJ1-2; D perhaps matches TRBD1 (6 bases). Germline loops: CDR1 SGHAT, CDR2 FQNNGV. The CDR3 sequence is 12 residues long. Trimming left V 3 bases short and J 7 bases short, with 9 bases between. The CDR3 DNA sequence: TGTGCCAGCAGCTTGGGGGGGCCTGGCTACACCTTC. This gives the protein CASSLGGPGYTF.

CDR3 coding DNA: TGCGCCAGCAGGACTAGCGGGGCGGGCCAAGAGACCCAGTACTTC. Translated, it gives CASRTSGAGQETQYF. J is TRBJ2-5 and V is TRBV5-1; 11 bases map to TRBD2. Germline loops: CDR1 SGHRS, CDR2 YFSETQ. The CDR3 contains 15 residues. The V segment lost 5 bases and the J segment 1 base; nucleotides outside the gene matches: 4.

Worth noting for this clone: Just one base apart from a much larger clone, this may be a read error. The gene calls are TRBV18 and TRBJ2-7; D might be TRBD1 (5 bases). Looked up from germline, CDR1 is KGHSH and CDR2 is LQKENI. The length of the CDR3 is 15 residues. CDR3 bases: TGTGCCAGCTCACCACCTTCAGGACATTACTACGAGCAGCACTTC. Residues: CASSPPSGHYYEQHF. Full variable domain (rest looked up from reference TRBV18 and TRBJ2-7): NAGVMQNPRHLVRRRGQEARLRCSPMKGHSHVYWYRQLPEEGLKFMVYLQKENIIDESGMPKERFSAEFPKEGPSILRIQQVVRGDSAAYFCASSPPSGHYYEQHFGPGTRLTVT.